The 24 T cell receptor beta chains below come from one sample, sequenced in a study of cytomegalovirus exposure and HLA in healthy donors. Amplification used 60 Vbeta primers and 13 Jbeta primers. TCRdb's table, derived via immunoSEQ multiplex PCR, lists solely in-frame clones and lacks some. The data contain about 180,000 clones, around three quarters of them singletons. The source material was PBMCs. The receptors come from a man aged 35 to 55 in good health and CMV-seronegative.

This clone was observed a few times. The chain recombines TRBV6-1 with TRBJ2-7; D is possibly TRBD1 (6 bases). Germline CDR1 reads MNHNS; CDR2 reads SASEGT. The CDR3 is 11 residues long. V lost 6 bases to trimming and J lost 5 bases, with 8 bases between them. The CDR3 DNA follows: TGTGCCAGCAGGTACAGGGACGAGCAGTACTTC. Translation gives CASRYRDEQYF.

This chain connects TRBV27 to TRBJ1-2, with unresolved D. The V end was cut by 3 bases, the J end by 3 bases, with 8 bases between. The germline V gene encodes CDR1 MNHEY and CDR2 SMNVEV (reference sequence). CDR3 length: 13 residues. CDR3 sequence: CASSLRPHYGYTF. CDR3 nucleotides: TGTGCCAGCAGTTTGAGGCCTCACTATGGCTACACCTTC.

The chain has TRBV7-9 and TRBJ1-5, with D perhaps TRBD1 (5 bases). V was clipped by 5 bases and J by 1 base, with 12 bases between them. Germline V gene lookup returns CDR1 SEHNR and CDR2 FQNEAQ (reference sequence). The CDR3 length is 15 residues. CDR3 loop: CASSPGRGSNQPQHF. The CDR3 DNA sequence: TGTGCCAGCAGCCCGGGGAGGGGAAGCAATCAGCCCCAGCATTTT.

The chain combines TRBV5-6 with TRBJ2-5; 10 bases line up with TRBD1. Germline V gene data show CDR1 as SGHDT and CDR2 as YYEEEE. J lost 2 bases, V lost 4 bases, and 5 bases had no gene match. CDR3 length: 15 residues. The CDR3 sequence is CASSPGTGVQETQYF. In DNA, the CDR3 is TGTGCCAGCAGCCCTGGGACAGGGGTTCAAGAGACCCAGTACTTC.

The chain has TRBV5-6 and TRBJ1-1; D is perhaps TRBD1 (6 bases). The CDR3 extends over 14 amino acids. The V gene's germline CDR1 is SGHDT and CDR2 YYEEEE. Between the trimmed V and J ends, which lost 4 bases and 3 bases, there was a span of 13 bases. The CDR3 here is CASSTRHRDTEAFF. CDR3 nucleotide sequence: TGTGCCAGCAGCACGCGTCACAGGGACACTGAAGCTTTCTTT. The variable domain in full, completed from reference TRBV5-6 and TRBJ1-1, reads DAGVTQSPTHLIKTRGQQVTLRCSPKSGHDTVSWYQQALGQGPQFIFQYYEEEERQRGNFPDRFSGHQFPNYSSELNVNALLLGDSALYLCASSTRHRDTEAFFGQGTRLTVV.

V gene TRBV18 combines with J gene TRBJ1-5; D call uncertain. The germline V and J ends were trimmed by 2 bases and 5 bases, with 7 bases remaining between them. CDR3 length equals 13 residues. Germline CDR1 and CDR2: KGHSH and LQKENI. The CDR3 bases are TGTGCCAGCTCACCAGAGGCAGATCAGCCCCAGCATTTT. It codes for CASSPEADQPQHF.

V gene TRBV19 combines with J gene TRBJ1-2, with 7 bases matching TRBD1. The J segment lost 7 bases and the V segment lost 4 bases, leaving 9 bases of the junction unmatched. The germline V gene has CDR1 LNHDA and CDR2 SQIVND (reference sequence). The CDR3 contains 14 residues. The CDR3 DNA sequence: TGTGCCAGTAGTACCGGACAGGTTGTTCCTGGCTACACCTTC. This codes for CASSTGQVVPGYTF.

In this sample, this clone turned up a few times. V usage is TRBV5-1 and J usage is TRBJ2-1, with TRBD2 matching over 11 bases. The V and J ends lost 3 bases and 10 bases, in that order; junction bases with no gene match: 6. This CDR3 region has 14 residues. Germline-derived CDR1 and CDR2 are SGHRS and YFSETQ. As DNA, the CDR3 is TGCGCCAGCAGCTGGGAACTAGCGGGAGACGAGCAGTTCTTC. This translates into CASSWELAGDEQFF.

The rearrangement joins TRBV30 to TRBJ2-1; 7 nucleotides match TRBD1. Germline values: CDR1 GTSNPN, CDR2 SVGIG (reference sequence). The CDR3 totals 12 residues. With 4 bases clipped from V and 8 bases from J, the junction kept 5 bases outside the gene matches. This CDR3 is CAWTQGWDEQFF. CDR3 in DNA: TGTGCCTGGACACAGGGGTGGGATGAGCAGTTCTTC.

In this sample, this clone turned up once. The V gene is TRBV2, the J gene TRBJ2-5; TRBD2 might be the D (5 bases). From germline, CDR1 is SNHLY and CDR2 FYNNEI. The CDR3 is made up of 18 amino acids. The V end lost 2 bases, the J end lost 4 bases, and 23 bases lay between the germline ends. CDR3 residues: CASSERYRVRLAGETQYF. In nucleotides, the CDR3 is TGTGCCAGCAGTGAAAGGTATAGGGTTAGGTTGGCGGGAGAGACCCAGTACTTC. Using reference TRBV2 and TRBJ2-5 for the parts outside the CDR3, the full variable domain is EPEVTQTPSHQVTQMGQEVILRCVPISNHLYFYWYRQILGQKVEFLVSFYNNEISEKSEIFDDQFSVERPDGSNFTLKIRSTKLEDSAMYFCASSERYRVRLAGETQYFGPGTRLLVL.

In nucleotides, the CDR3 is TGTGCCAGCAGCTCCGGACAGGGGATTGACTATGGCTACACCTTC. It is translated as CASSSGQGIDYGYTF. This sequence joins TRBV14 and TRBJ1-2; TRBD1 aligns across 9 bases. Germline V gene data show CDR1 as SGHDN and CDR2 as FVKESK. The CDR3 has 15 amino acids. Trimming cost V 5 bases and J 3 bases; bases outside gene matches: 7. Using reference TRBV14 and TRBJ1-2 for the parts outside the CDR3, the full variable domain is EAGVTQFPSHSVIEKGQTVTLRCDPISGHDNLYWYRRVMGKEIKFLLHFVKESKQDESGMPNNRFLAERTGGTYSTLKVQPAELEDSGVYFCASSSGQGIDYGYTFGSGTRLTVV.

The chain couples TRBV2 to TRBJ2-5; TRBD1 matches at 8 bases. Unmatched junction bases numbered 13, after V lost 4 bases and J lost 3 bases. In germline, CDR1 is SNHLY, CDR2 FYNNEI. This CDR3 contains 17 residues. In DNA form, the CDR3 reads TGTGCCAGCAGTGCCCCACTCGACAGGGGAACGGAAGAGACCCAGTACTTC. Its protein product is CASSAPLDRGTEETQYF.

The chain couples TRBV19 to TRBJ1-1, with 9 bases fitting TRBD1. This CDR3 comprises 15 residues. J was trimmed by 3 bases and V by 10 bases; bases with no gene match: 12. The V gene's germline CDR1 is LNHDA and CDR2 SQIVND (reference sequence). The CDR3 coding sequence is TGTGCCACCGCGAGATGGGGGACAGGGTACACTGAAGCTTTCTTT. This encodes CATARWGTGYTEAFF. Complete variable domain (other parts from reference TRBV19 and TRBJ1-1): DGGITQSPKYLFRKEGQNVTLSCEQNLNHDAMYWYRQDPGQGLRLIYYSQIVNDFQKGDIAEGYSVSREKKESFPLTVTSAQKNPTAFYLCATARWGTGYTEAFFGQGTRLTVV.

This rearrangement joins TRBV5-6 to TRBJ2-7; 10 positions match TRBD1. The V gene's germline CDR1 is SGHDT and CDR2 YYEEEE. V was clipped by 4 bases and J by 4 bases; unmatched bases: 8. The CDR3 is 15 amino acids. In nucleotides, the CDR3 is TGTGCCAGCAGCCTGTCCGGGACAGGGGAATACGAGCAGTACTTC. Protein product: CASSLSGTGEYEQYF.

This rearrangement joins TRBV2 to TRBJ1-1; TRBD1 matches at 9 bases. The length of the CDR3 is 16 residues. The V segment lost 5 bases and the J segment 0 bases; nucleotides outside the gene matches: 7. The V gene's germline CDR1 is SNHLY and CDR2 FYNNEI. The CDR3 is CASSLPGQGVNTEAFF. The CDR3, as DNA: TGTGCCAGCAGTCTCCCGGGACAGGGTGTGAACACTGAAGCTTTCTTT.

The chain has TRBV18 and TRBJ2-2; D is unresolved. Germline V gene data show CDR1 as KGHSH and CDR2 as LQKENI. The CDR3 is 15 amino acids. The V and J ends lost 2 bases and 1 base respectively, with 8 bases between them. CDR3 DNA: TGTGCCAGCTCACCAGGTACACAGAACACCGGGGAGCTGTTTTTT. It translates to CASSPGTQNTGELFF.

The rearrangement uses TRBV25-1 and TRBJ1-1; possibly TRBD1 for D (6 bases). Germline CDR1 MGHDK, CDR2 SYGVNS. CDR3 length: 15 residues. V was cut by 4 bases and J by 2 bases, with 14 bases left in between. CDR3 protein: CASSVFRGGNTEAFF. The CDR3 nucleotides are TGTGCCAGCAGTGTGTTTCGAGGGGGAAACACTGAAGCTTTCTTT.

The rearrangement links TRBV19 to TRBJ1-4; D might be TRBD1 (6 bases). Trimming left V 5 bases short and J 0 bases short, with 10 bases between. The CDR3 has 15 amino acids. Germline assignment: CDR1 LNHDA and CDR2 SQIVND (reference sequence). CDR3 amino acids: CASSSGQSTNEKLFF. The DNA for the CDR3 is TGTGCCAGTAGTTCGGGACAATCAACTAATGAAAAACTGTTTTTT.

Concerning this clone itself: The sample contains more than one DNA sequence encoding this CDR3. The chain is built from TRBV6-1 and TRBJ1-2; tentative D call: TRBD1 (6 bases). CDR1 is MNHNS, CDR2 SASEGT, per germline. Trimming stripped 3 bases from V and 8 bases from J, with 10 bases between. The CDR3 has 12 residues. CDR3 sequence (DNA): TGTGCCAGCAGTGAGAAGGGGGTGGGCTACACCTTC. Translated: CASSEKGVGYTF.

The chain links TRBV4-3 to TRBJ1-2, with D possibly matching TRBD1 (6 bases). Per the germline V gene, CDR1 is LGHNA and CDR2 is YSLEER. V was cut by 0 bases and J by 4 bases, with 12 bases left in between. CDR3 length equals 15 residues. In nucleotides, the CDR3 is TGCGCCAGCAGCCAAGAAGTCCAGGGGCCCTATGGCTACACCTTC. This translates into CASSQEVQGPYGYTF.

The chain is built from TRBV6-5 and TRBJ1-2; the match to TRBD1 covers 10 bases. V was clipped by 2 bases and J by 4 bases; unmatched bases: 4. Per the germline V gene, CDR1 is MNHEY and CDR2 is SVGAGI. The CDR3 is 15 residues long. The CDR3 nucleotides read TGTGCCAGCAGTTACCGGGACAGGGGCGGCTATGGCTACACCTTC. This encodes CASSYRDRGGYGYTF.

This clone was seen a handful of times. The chain joins TRBV13 to TRBJ2-5, with unresolved D. V was pared by 5 bases and J by 1 base, with 11 bases between. CDR1 is PRHDT and CDR2 is FYEKMQ in the germline V gene (reference sequence). This CDR3 has 14 amino acids. This CDR3 reads CASSLTPVQETQYF. DNA of the CDR3: TGTGCCAGCAGCCTAACGCCTGTCCAAGAGACCCAGTACTTC.

The V gene is TRBV5-4, the J gene TRBJ1-4; 7 bases map to TRBD1. The V gene end was trimmed by 0 bases and the J gene end by 0 bases; junction bases not matched to a gene: 2. The CDR3 covers 16 residues. Germline-derived CDR1 and CDR2 are SGHNT and YYREEE (reference sequence). The CDR3 DNA reads TGTGCCAGCAGCTTGGACAGGGGAGCAACTAATGAAAAACTGTTTTTT. The encoded protein is CASSLDRGATNEKLFF. The full variable domain, with the rest looked up from reference TRBV5-4 and TRBJ1-4, is ETGVTQSPTHLIKTRGQQVTLRCSSQSGHNTVSWYQQALGQGPQFIFQYYREEENGRGNFPPRFSGLQFPNYSSELNVNALELDDSALYLCASSLDRGATNEKLFFGSGTQLSVL.

The V gene is TRBV25-1, the J gene TRBJ2-2; TRBD1 matches at 8 bases. Germline loops: CDR1 MGHDK, CDR2 SYGVNS. The CDR3 consists of 17 residues. Unmatched junction bases numbered 12, after V lost 3 bases and J lost 6 bases. CDR3 residues: CASSDLTARGLPGELFF. Written as DNA, the CDR3 is TGTGCCAGCAGTGACCTAACGGCCAGGGGGCTCCCCGGGGAGCTGTTTTTT.